Following are 11 T cell receptor beta chains from one sample sequenced in a study of immune characterization of retroperitoneal liposarcoma. In TCRdb, the PCR reads were re-called with MiXCR into one record per CDR3 protein. The sample has around 11,000 distinct CDR3 sequences, roughly 35% seen once; the top ten hold around 21%. Sequenced: tumor tissue. These receptors all come from a male donor with retroperitoneal liposarcoma.

The chain links TRBV6-2 or TRBV6-3 to TRBJ2-5; D possibly uses TRBD1 or TRBD2 (5 bases each). V was shortened by 3 bases and J by 5 bases, with 25 bases between the two germline ends. Per the germline V gene, CDR1 is MNHEY and CDR2 is SVGEGT. The length of the CDR3 is 18 residues. The CDR3 coding sequence is TGTGCCAGCAGTTATTCTATTGGGGGTAGCGCCAAGGGGGAGACCCAGTACTTC. Its protein is CASSYSIGGSAKGETQYF.

This clonotype was picked up many times. This sequence joins TRBV7-2 and TRBJ2-3; TRBD2 agrees at 7 bases. CDR3 length: 16 residues. Trimming cost V 0 bases and J 5 bases; bases outside gene matches: 8. CDR1 and CDR2 from the germline V gene are SGHTA and FQGNSA. CDR3 protein: CASSLAGTIRGDTQYF. The CDR3 nucleotides are TGTGCCAGCAGCTTAGCGGGGACTATCCGGGGAGATACGCAGTATTTT.

This clonotype was picked up a small number of times. V is TRBV24-1 and J is TRBJ2-1; 10 positions match TRBD2. In germline, CDR1 is KGHDR, CDR2 SFDVKD. V dropped 0 bases and J dropped 5; count of bases not matched to a gene: 15. This CDR3 comprises 20 residues. As DNA, the CDR3 is TGTGCCACCAGTGATTTGCCGTTTGGGTTTACTAGCGGGGCTAACAATGAGCAGTTCTTC. It encodes CATSDLPFGFTSGANNEQFF.

The V and J genes are TRBV6-9 and TRBJ1-1; D unresolved. This CDR3 has 13 residues. Trimming removed 3 bases from V and 4 bases from J, with 9 bases in between. Germline V gene lookup returns CDR1 MNHGY and CDR2 SVAAGI. Here the CDR3 reads CASSYGQATEAFF. The CDR3 coding sequence is TGTGCCAGCAGTTACGGTCAGGCCACTGAAGCTTTCTTT.

This clonotype was seen ten or more times. The gene calls are TRBV6-5 and TRBJ1-1; 7 nucleotides agree with TRBD1. V lost 2 bases to trimming and J lost 9 bases; unmatched junction nucleotides: 6. Per the germline V gene, CDR1 is MNHEY and CDR2 is SVGAGI. CDR3 length equals 13 residues. CDR3 bases: TGTGCCAGCAGTTACGGACAGGAGGGACAAGCTTTCTTT. It encodes CASSYGQEGQAFF.

J is TRBJ2-3 and V is TRBV6-5; TRBD2 aligns across 13 bases. The V segment lost 4 bases and the J segment 0 bases; nucleotides outside the gene matches: 7. This CDR3 is built from 18 residues. Germline V gene sequence: CDR1 MNHEY, CDR2 SVGAGI. CDR3: CASSSPGLAGKSTDTQYF. The CDR3 nucleotides are TGTGCCAGCAGTTCCCCGGGACTAGCGGGAAAAAGCACAGATACGCAGTATTTT.

This clonotype is deemed medium-sized. The chain recombines TRBV7-2 with TRBJ1-1, with 7 bases aligning to TRBD1. The CDR3 length is 15 residues. Germline V gives CDR1 SGHTA, CDR2 FQGNSA. V dropped 5 bases and J dropped 5; count of bases not matched to a gene: 11. This CDR3 reads CASSRKASGGTEAFF. For the CDR3, the DNA is TGTGCCAGCAGCCGAAAGGCGTCAGGGGGGACTGAAGCTTTCTTT.

This clonotype has only a few counts. J is TRBJ2-7 and V is TRBV6-4; 9 bases match TRBD2. Germline V gene lookup returns CDR1 MRHNA and CDR2 SNTAGT. After removal of 4 bases from V and 7 bases from J, the junction contained 5 bases not matched to a gene. The CDR3 spans 13 residues. The CDR3 is CASSGIAGEEQYF. The CDR3 DNA follows: TGTGCCAGCAGTGGGATAGCGGGAGAAGAGCAGTACTTC.

The CDR3 loop reads CASSYAGGSGNTIYF. CDR3 nucleotide sequence: TGTGCCAGCAGTTACGCAGGGGGCTCTGGAAACACCATATATTTT. The genes are TRBV6-6 and TRBJ1-3; 7 nucleotides align to TRBD1. CDR3 length: 15 amino acids. V trimming: 2 bases; J trimming: 0 bases; junction bases outside the gene matches: 1. Germline V gives CDR1 MNHNY, CDR2 SVGAGI (reference sequence).

The V and J genes are TRBV12-3 or TRBV12-4 and TRBJ2-1, with D perhaps given as TRBD1 or TRBD2 (5 bases each). Trimming stripped 5 bases from V and 5 bases from J, with 16 bases between. This CDR3 is 15 amino acids long. CDR3 in amino acids: CASSPGSGPDNEQFF. The CDR3, as DNA: TGTGCCAGCAGTCCCGGTTCGGGACCTGACAATGAGCAGTTCTTC.

This chain joins TRBV11-2 and TRBJ2-7; D tentatively fits TRBD1 or TRBD2 (5 bases each). The CDR3 is 15 amino acids. Looked up from germline, CDR1 is SGHAT and CDR2 is FQNNGV. V lost 6 bases, J lost 0 bases, and 15 bases lay in between. The CDR3 DNA sequence: TGTGCCAGCAGGGCTCCGGGACGCAACTCCTACGAGCAGTACTTC. This encodes CASRAPGRNSYEQYF.